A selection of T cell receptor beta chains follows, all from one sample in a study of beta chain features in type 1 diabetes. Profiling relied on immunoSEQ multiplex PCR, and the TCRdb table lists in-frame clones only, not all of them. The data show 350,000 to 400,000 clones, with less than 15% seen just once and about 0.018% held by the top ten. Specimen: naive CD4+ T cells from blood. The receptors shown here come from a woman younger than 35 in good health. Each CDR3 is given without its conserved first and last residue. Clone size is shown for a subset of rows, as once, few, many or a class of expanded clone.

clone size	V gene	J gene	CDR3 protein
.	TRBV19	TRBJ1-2	ASKRLTNNGYT
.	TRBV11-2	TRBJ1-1	ASNLALEAF
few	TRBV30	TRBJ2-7	AWMWGTASYEQY
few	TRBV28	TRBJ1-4	ASSLPTGGEKLF
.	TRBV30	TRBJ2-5	AWSSGRTETQY
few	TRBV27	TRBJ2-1	ASSLLGGRTYNEQF
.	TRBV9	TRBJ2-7	ASSVVGGPALYEQY
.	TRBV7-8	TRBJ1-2	ASSGPGGLADYGYT
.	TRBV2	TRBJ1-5	ASSEGAGDQPQH
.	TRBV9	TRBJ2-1	ASSVEVAGLNEQF
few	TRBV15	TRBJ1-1	ATSRSGRWVTEAF
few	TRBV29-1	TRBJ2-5	SVGAVQETQY
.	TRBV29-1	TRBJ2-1	SVTQAGGPYNEQF
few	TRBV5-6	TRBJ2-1	ASSLASEQF
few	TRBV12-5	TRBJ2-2	ASGLSGTGELF
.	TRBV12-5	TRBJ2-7	ASGFLYEQY
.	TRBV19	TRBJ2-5	ASSINRGRGETQY
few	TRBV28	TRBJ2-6	ASLGGQVSSGANVLT
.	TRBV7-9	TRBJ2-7	ASSQGLAGVEQY
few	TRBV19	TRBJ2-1	ASSSLYSYNEQF
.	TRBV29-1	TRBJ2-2	SAIGRGRNTGELF
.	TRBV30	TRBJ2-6	AWSVIVSGANVLT